Below are 14 T cell receptor beta chains sequenced from a single sample in a study of blood T cell repertoires in COVID-19. Sequenced by immunoSEQ multiplex PCR; TCRdb stores in-frame clones only, minus some. The profile shows 110,000 to 150,000 clones, 70% to 85% of them singletons. Sequencing input: peripheral blood. The receptors here all came from a woman of 80 years or more with acute or convalescent COVID-19.

The chain carries TRBV5-1 and TRBJ1-3; D possibly corresponds to TRBD1 (5 bases). CDR1 is SGHRS and CDR2 is YFSETQ in the germline V gene. V shed 3 bases and J shed 0 bases, with 16 bases lying between them. The CDR3 length is 17 residues. The CDR3 nucleotides are TGCGCCAGCAGCTCAACCATCGACAGATCCTCTGGAAACACCATATATTTT. Translating gives CASSSTIDRSSGNTIYF.

V is TRBV6-5 and J is TRBJ2-3; TRBD1 matches at 10 bases. Germline-derived CDR1 and CDR2 are MNHEY and SVGAGI. The CDR3 totals 15 residues. The V segment lost 6 bases and the J segment 4 bases; nucleotides outside the gene matches: 7. CDR3 in DNA: TGTGCCAGCAGAAGGGACAGGGGCATTTCAGATACGCAGTATTTT. Protein: CASRRDRGISDTQYF.

This chain links TRBV19 with TRBJ1-5; TRBD1 is a possible D gene (6 bases). This CDR3 region has 15 residues. Germline CDR1 reads LNHDA; CDR2 reads SQIVND (reference sequence). V was clipped by 6 bases and J by 2 bases, with 14 bases between them. This chain's CDR3 is CASSRTGSGNQPQHF. Here the CDR3 DNA reads TGTGCCAGTAGCCGCACAGGGTCTGGCAATCAGCCCCAGCATTTT.

This chain connects TRBV3-1 (or the pseudogene TRBV3-2) to TRBJ2-1; D perhaps matches TRBD2 (6 bases). This CDR3 spans 15 amino acids. Trimming shortened V by 1 base and J by 2 bases, and 9 bases separated the two germline ends. From germline, CDR1 is LGHDT and CDR2 YNNKEL (reference sequence). The CDR3 nucleotides read TGTGCCAGCAGCCAAGCTAGCGTGACCTACAATGAGCAGTTCTTC. Translating gives CASSQASVTYNEQFF.

The CDR3 reads CASSAPQGITEAFF. The CDR3 DNA reads as TGTGCCAGCAGCGCCCCTCAGGGGATCACTGAAGCTTTCTTT. The gene calls are TRBV5-6 and TRBJ1-1, with D maybe TRBD1 (6 bases). This CDR3 is built from 14 residues. CDR1 is SGHDT, CDR2 YYEEEE, per germline. With 4 bases removed from V and 4 bases from J, the gap between germline ends came to 14 bases.

The chain is built from TRBV7-9 and TRBJ1-5; TRBD1 agrees at 8 bases. This CDR3 spans 17 amino acids. Trimming cost V 1 base and J 7 bases; bases outside gene matches: 12. From germline, CDR1 is SEHNR and CDR2 FQNEAQ (reference sequence). The CDR3 nucleotides read TGTGCCAGCAGCTTAGGTACGGGACAGGCGAGATACCAGCCCCAGCATTTT. Protein: CASSLGTGQARYQPQHF.

The chain couples TRBV29-1 to TRBJ2-1, with D possibly TRBD2 on 7 matching bases. Looked up from germline, CDR1 is SQVTM and CDR2 is ANQGSEA. With 0 bases removed from V and 7 bases from J, the gap between germline ends came to 16 bases. This CDR3 spans 15 amino acids. The CDR3: CSVEEGAGALNEQFF. The CDR3 nucleotides read TGCAGCGTTGAAGAAGGGGCGGGGGCACTTAATGAGCAGTTCTTC.

This chain joins TRBV27 and TRBJ2-7, with TRBD2 as a possible D gene (5 bases). The CDR3 runs 15 residues. With 0 bases removed from V and 2 bases from J, the gap between germline ends came to 11 bases. Per the germline V gene, CDR1 is MNHEY and CDR2 is SMNVEV (reference sequence). CDR3 protein: CASSLSGEGTYEQYF. CDR3 coding DNA: TGTGCCAGCAGTTTATCCGGGGAAGGGACCTACGAGCAGTACTTC.

This rearrangement joins TRBV5-6 to TRBJ1-2; D might be TRBD1 (6 bases). Germline V gene sequence: CDR1 SGHDT, CDR2 YYEEEE. The ends were cut back, 5 bases at V and 8 bases at J, with 22 bases in the middle. CDR3 size: 15 residues. The CDR3 DNA reads as TGTGCCAGCAGATCACACAGGGATTATAAGTCGGGCTACACCTTC. Its protein is CASRSHRDYKSGYTF.

The chain links TRBV7-7 to TRBJ2-7; 8 positions match TRBD2. The ends lost 3 bases at V and 5 bases at J; junction bases unmatched: 9. Germline loops: CDR1 SSHAT, CDR2 FNYEAQ (reference sequence). The CDR3 is made up of 15 amino acids. In DNA form, the CDR3 reads TGTGCCAGCAGCTTTACTTATTCGCGGGGGGACGAGCAGTACTTC. It translates to CASSFTYSRGDEQYF.

The rearrangement uses TRBV7-3 and TRBJ1-1, with a possible D match to TRBD1 (6 bases). The CDR3 sequence is 18 residues long. Germline V lookup: CDR1 SGHTA, CDR2 FQGTGA. Deletions cut 2 bases from V and 1 base from J, with 20 bases between. The chain's CDR3 is CASSLAPLRGGQNTEAFF. CDR3 nucleotides: TGTGCCAGCAGCTTAGCCCCCCTGAGGGGGGGCCAGAACACTGAAGCTTTCTTT.

This clone appeared a single time. The chain couples TRBV4-3 to TRBJ1-5; TRBD1 agrees at 8 bases. In germline, CDR1 is LGHNA, CDR2 YSLEER. The CDR3 totals 17 residues. After removal of 1 base from V and 3 bases from J, the junction contained 8 bases not matched to a gene. The CDR3: CASSQAWTGSFNQPQHF. Written as DNA, the CDR3 is TGCGCCAGCAGCCAAGCCTGGACAGGGAGTTTCAATCAGCCCCAGCATTTT.

V usage is TRBV3-1 (or the pseudogene TRBV3-2) and J usage is TRBJ1-3, with D possibly being TRBD1 (5 bases). The V and J ends lost 1 base and 4 bases respectively, with 8 bases between them. CDR1 is LGHDT, CDR2 YNNKEL, per germline (reference sequence). This CDR3 is built from 14 residues. CDR3 sequence reads: CASSQGPGGNTIYF. CDR3 DNA: TGTGCCAGCAGCCAAGGCCCAGGGGGAAACACCATATATTTT.

This chain links TRBV6-5 with TRBJ2-7, with D unclear. There are 15 residues in the CDR3. Germline values: CDR1 MNHEY, CDR2 SVGAGI. V lost 0 bases to trimming and J lost 4 bases, with 13 bases between them. As DNA, the CDR3 is TGTGCCAGCAGTTACTCCCAGGCCCACTTTTACGAGCAGTACTTC. Amino acids: CASSYSQAHFYEQYF.